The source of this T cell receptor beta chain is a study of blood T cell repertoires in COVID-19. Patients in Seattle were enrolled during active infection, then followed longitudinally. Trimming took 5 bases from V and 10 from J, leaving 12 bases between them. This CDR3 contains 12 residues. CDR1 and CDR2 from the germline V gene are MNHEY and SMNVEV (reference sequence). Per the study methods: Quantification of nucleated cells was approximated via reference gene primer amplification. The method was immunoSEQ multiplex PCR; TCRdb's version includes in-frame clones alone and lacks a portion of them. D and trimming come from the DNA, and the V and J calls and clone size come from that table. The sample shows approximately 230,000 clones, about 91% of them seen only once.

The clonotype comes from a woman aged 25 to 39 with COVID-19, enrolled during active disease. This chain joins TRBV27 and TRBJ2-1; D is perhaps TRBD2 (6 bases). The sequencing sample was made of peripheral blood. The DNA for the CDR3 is TGTGCCAGCAGTAGAAGGAGGGACGAGCAGTTCTTC. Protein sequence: CASSRRRDEQFF.